The source of this T cell receptor (beta chain) is a study of blood T cell repertoires in COVID-19. About the study: The origin of the acute and convalescent COVID-19 samples was the United States, Italy and Spain. The analysed material was cDNA or gDNA that came from T cells, B-cell-depleted T cells, or PBMCs.

Original handling: Reference gene primers were amplified, and this amplification served to estimate nucleated cell counts. Produced via immunoSEQ multiplex PCR; TCRdb's table is partial and in-frame only. That table furnishes V, J and clone size, whereas the DNA furnished D and trimming. Seen here are some 70,000 clones, about four fifths observed once, and the top ten hold approximately 0.83%. In germline, CDR1 is LGHDT, CDR2 YNNKEL (reference sequence). Trimming took 5 bases from V and 0 from J; bases not matched to a gene: 8. This CDR3 is built from 18 residues. This sequence originates from a woman aged 70-85 years with acute or convalescent COVID-19. The source material was peripheral blood. V is TRBV3-1 (or the pseudogene TRBV3-2) and J is TRBJ2-6; 9 bases fit TRBD1. This CDR3 is CASSARTGAGSGANVLTF. In nucleotides, the CDR3 is TGTGCCAGCAGCGCCCGGACAGGGGCAGGCTCTGGGGCCAACGTCCTGACTTTC.